This TCR beta chain was profiled in a study of cytomegalovirus exposure and HLA in healthy donors (TCRdb year 2017). As for the study more broadly: According to an earlier analysis of several hundred of the donors, about 190 million T cells yielded 117 million unique TCR beta sequences and more than 250 Gb of sequence data. An early release that covered around 590 HLA-typed donors contained around 300 gigabases of sequencing data and 85 million to 100 million unique TCR sequences. Of the approximately 400 genotyped donors, 65% to 90% were placed in the genetic ancestry cluster associated with self-reported Caucasian donors. The study aimed to test whether signatures of past pathogen exposure could be identified by cataloging public T cell receptors. The T cell repertoires of some 670 subjects were profiled by immunosequencing and related to cytomegalovirus serostatus. A separate validation cohort of 100 to 150 different subjects was used in addition to the 666-subject first cohort. To predict cytomegalovirus infection status, the study combined high-throughput TCR immunosequencing, statistical association of individual TCRs with disease status, and machine learning. A later analysis re-examined previously published TCR beta repertoires from just over 650 donors and added high-resolution HLA genotyping to investigate patterns of TCR occurrence. Rather than drawing on any new phenotypic data, the later analysis identified candidate immune exposures from TCR beta sequences and the way those sequences occurred across donors. An earlier analysis of approximately 500 of the donors applied high-throughput TCR beta sequencing to assess whether each TCR beta V gene segment acted as functional or pseudogenic. Donor age, sex, ethnicity and CMV serostatus were compiled together with the repertoire data. A later genetic analysis used genome-wide SNP genotypes for about 65% of the roughly 700 donors, treating that subset as a discovery cohort. Every discovery cohort repertoire had been produced on one sequencing platform. HLA typing covered class I and class II loci at four-digit resolution. The number of donors typed differed by locus, with 629-630 for A, B, C, DRB1 and DQB1, 522 for DQA1, 600 to 610 for DPA1, and some 440 for DPB1. A handful of DR-DQ haplotypes were handled as single units for association and clustering because linkage in the cohort was strong. Among around 400 genotyped donors of the cohort, an average of approximately 240,000 unique TCR beta nucleotide sequences were sequenced per donor, roughly 20% of them non-productive. What the work shows at the level of the full study, not this receptor alone: This cohort had only TCR beta chains sequenced, and the lack of alpha or paired-chain data limited which features could be detected. In a later analysis, HLA-associated TCR beta chains showed more clonal expansion and lower generation probabilities than non-associated chains that were equally common. It was suggested by the authors that the approach could potentially be generalized to other disease states and immunological phenotypes. When HLA alleles, especially DR and DQ, strongly co-occurred, attributing TCR associations to individual alleles was difficult. A further reported finding was that TCR beta sequences accurately predicted the HLA-A and HLA-B alleles for most subjects in the first cohort. A later genetic analysis reported fewer N-insertions in productive TCRs among donors in an Asian-associated ancestry cluster than the roughly 700-donor mean. Because counts were too low, about 17 rarely observed V segments, including chromosome 9 orphons, were excluded from the earlier analysis of about 500 of the donors. The presence/absence analyses assumed that sequencing depth was roughly uniform across donors, and that assumption may not be true. Correlated functional status among segregating V segments might be attributable to linkage disequilibrium, but an unknown experimental factor could not be ruled out. The 87-base-pair reads could not distinguish some IMGT-functional V segments, including TRBV6-2 and TRBV6-3, so those segments were excluded. Because HLA typing was missing for some donors at each locus, association tests included only the typed subset. V-gene and J-gene trimming of TCR beta chains was associated with a missense DCLRE1C variant in a later genetic analysis, and the association was replicated in an independent cohort. In both the original and validation cohorts, the classifier was reported to diagnose cytomegalovirus status with high specificity and sensitivity. Broadly in line with IMGT annotations, most TCR beta V segments showed up in productive rearrangements about 90% or about 30% of the time in an earlier analysis of several hundred of the donors. At a false discovery rate of 0.05, a later analysis linked approximately 18,000 TCR beta sequences to specific HLA alleles. A cluster of highly shared sequence variants was judged likely to be a technical artifact of the sequencing pipeline. In a later analysis, the rate of TCR association differed among HLA loci, with DRB1 alleles having the most associated TCRs and HLA-C alleles having the fewest. Immune exposure information for the cohort was limited to CMV serostatus. A later analysis reported that several top co-occurrence clusters appeared linked to parvovirus B19, influenza, CMV and Epstein-Barr virus. A few of the identified cytomegalovirus-associated TCR beta chains were confirmed in vitro to be specific for cytomegalovirus antigens. Across donors, most TCR sequences were observed very rarely, whereas some public TCRs were present in many individuals. Most CMV-associated TCR beta chains appeared to be HLA-restricted in a later analysis, and the HLA associations seemed to be driven largely by CMV exposure. In the study, about 150 TCR beta chains were listed as associated with cytomegalovirus.

V trim: 4 bases; J trim: 5 bases; unmatched bases: 9. Its CDR3 holds 15 amino acids, cysteine through phenylalanine. CDR3 DNA only is kept here, 45 bases in frame from base 1. Per the germline V gene, SGHDT is the CDR1 and YYEEEE is the CDR2. Library preparation used the immunoSEQ multiplex PCR assay. For the multiplex PCR, a mixture combining 60 forward primers for TCR Vbeta segments and 13 reverse primers for TCR Jbeta segments was used. The CDR3 region of rearranged TCR beta genes was amplified from genomic DNA by a multiplex PCR assay. The amplified TCR beta libraries were sequenced on the Illumina HiSeq System as 87-base-pair reads. The published analysis was carried out like this. Across the 600 to 700 repertoires, a later analysis counted 75 million to 90 million unique TCR beta chains, 9.5 million to 13 million of which were shared by at least two donors. Raw reads were error-corrected and collapsed into unique sequences with a nearest-neighbor algorithm that merged closely related sequences to remove PCR and sequencing errors. V, D and J gene segments were assigned by aligning CDR3 sequences to IMGT reference sequences. For a sequence to be retained, a match of at least six nucleotides to both a V gene segment and a J gene segment was required. A rearrangement counted as productive if the CDR3 had no stop codons and remained in frame with V and J, and every other rearrangement counted as non-productive. Following IMGT convention, CDR3 was defined as the stretch from the second conserved V-encoded cysteine up to the conserved J-encoded phenylalanine. Sequences without an unambiguous match to a single V gene segment were excluded from the earlier analysis of almost 600 of the donors. An earlier analysis of 550 to 650 of the donors classified V segments as functional when productive rearrangements were above 56.7% and as segregating when the standard deviation between donors was above 5%. A statistical classification framework was built to diagnose cytomegalovirus status from the catalog of TCR beta chain sequences. V and J gene assignment, in a later analysis, came from comparing TCR nucleotide sequences with IMGT/GENE-DB human TR gene sequences. In a later analysis, CDR3 sequences and most-parsimonious VDJ recombination scenarios were assigned using the TCRdist pipeline. A later analysis defined each TCR beta chain by its CDR3 amino acid sequence plus V-gene family, and excluded reads lacking a unique V-gene family. In a later analysis, several hundred highly shared, low-generation-probability nucleotide sequences were removed to address suspected cross-contamination and a sequencing artifact. A later analysis calculated a clonal expansion index for each public chain from normalized within-repertoire ranks of inferred template counts. In a later analysis, generation probabilities were computed with a VDJ recombination model fitted to out-of-frame rearrangements, and the resulting probabilities were checked against IGoR. In a later analysis, TCR-TCR, TCR-HLA and TCR-CMV co-occurrence was scored with hypergeometric tests, and a repertoire-size bias correction was applied to TCR pairs. A later analysis estimated false discovery rates by permuting HLA or CMV assignments 20 times. In a later analysis, co-occurring TCRs were grouped using DBSCAN, and TCRdist sequence similarity was added for clustering within HLA-allele-positive subsets. Repertoires with fewer than 30,000 or more than 120,000 public chains were left out of co-occurrence clustering, as were several repertoires with anomalous nucleotide sharing. TCRdb re-hosts the immuneACCESS table, in-frame sequences only. Its copies lack some clones; in the studies checked, an unresolved V gene accounts for under half of them, and the cause for the rest is not known. D and trimming were read from the DNA, whereas the V and J calls and clone size are those reported in that table. The sample table lists some 200,000 clones, around 80% of them with a count of one. The ten largest clonotypes hold 2.2% of the sample.

The cohort comprised around 690 healthy bone marrow donors. Cohort members were all nominally healthy when sampled, although unrecorded immune exposures were likely present. The donor was CMV seronegative and belonged to the group of 350 to 400 seronegative cohort members. Each donor provided a peripheral blood sample, and peripheral blood mononuclear cells were used for TCR beta sequencing. Genomic DNA extraction from the blood cell samples was performed with the Qiagen DNeasy Blood Extraction Kit. With respect to this clone: The clone's antigen remains unknown. No qualities accompany the bases; no much larger clone lies one base away.

The chain links TRBV5-6 with TRBJ1-2; the central 9 bases match TRBD1. The TCR originated in a woman aged 30 to 39 in good health and CMV-seronegative. Sequenced sample: PBMCs. The DNA is TGTGCCAGCAGCCGGACAGGGGACGACCTTTATGGCTACACCTTC. Translated, this is CASSRTGDDLYGYTF.